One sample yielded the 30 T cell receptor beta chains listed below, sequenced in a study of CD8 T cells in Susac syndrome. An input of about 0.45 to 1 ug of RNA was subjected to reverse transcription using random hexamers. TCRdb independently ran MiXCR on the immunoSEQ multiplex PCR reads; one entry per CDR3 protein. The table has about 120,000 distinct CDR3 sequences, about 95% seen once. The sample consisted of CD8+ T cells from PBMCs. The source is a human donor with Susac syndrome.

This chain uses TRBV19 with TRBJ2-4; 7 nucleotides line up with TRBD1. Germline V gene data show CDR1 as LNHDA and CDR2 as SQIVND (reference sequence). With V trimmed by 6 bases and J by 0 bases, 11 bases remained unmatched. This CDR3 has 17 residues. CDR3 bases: TGTGCCAGTAGCTACAGGGGCAGTCCGCTAGCCAAAAACATTCAGTACTTC. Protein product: CASSYRGSPLAKNIQYF.

The CDR3 nucleotides read TGTGCCAGCAGCCCCGGGGGACTAGCGGCGACCTACGAGCAGTACTTC. It is translated as CASSPGGLAATYEQYF. This chain links TRBV5-6 with TRBJ2-7; 11 bases line up with TRBD2. V dropped 4 bases and J dropped 2; count of bases not matched to a gene: 8. Germline V lookup: CDR1 SGHDT, CDR2 YYEEEE. CDR3 length equals 16 residues.

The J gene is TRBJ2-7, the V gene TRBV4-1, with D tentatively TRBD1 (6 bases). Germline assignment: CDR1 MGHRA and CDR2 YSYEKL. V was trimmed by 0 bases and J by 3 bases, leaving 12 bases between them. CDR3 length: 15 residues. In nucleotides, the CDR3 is TGCGCCAGCAGCCAAGATGGACAGATGGACTACGAGCAGTACTTC. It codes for CASSQDGQMDYEQYF.

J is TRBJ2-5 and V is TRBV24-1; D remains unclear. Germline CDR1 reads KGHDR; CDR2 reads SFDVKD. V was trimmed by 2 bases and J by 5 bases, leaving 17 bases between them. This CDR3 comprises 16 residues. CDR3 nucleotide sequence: TGTGCCACCAGTGATTCATCCGGGCCAGCCGGGGAGACCCAGTACTTC. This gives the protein CATSDSSGPAGETQYF.

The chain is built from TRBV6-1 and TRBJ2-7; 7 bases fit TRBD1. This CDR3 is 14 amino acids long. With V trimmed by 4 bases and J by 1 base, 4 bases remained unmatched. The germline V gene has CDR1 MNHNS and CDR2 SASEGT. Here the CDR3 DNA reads TGTGCCAGCAGTGTAAAGGGACAGTCCTACGAGCAGTACTTC. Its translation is CASSVKGQSYEQYF.

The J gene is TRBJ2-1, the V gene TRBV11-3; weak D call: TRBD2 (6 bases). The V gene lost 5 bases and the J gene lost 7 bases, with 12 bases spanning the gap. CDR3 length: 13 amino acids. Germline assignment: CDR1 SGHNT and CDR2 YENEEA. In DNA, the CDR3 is TGTGCCAGCAGCCGGACTCGGGGGAATGAGCAGTTCTTC. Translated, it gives CASSRTRGNEQFF.

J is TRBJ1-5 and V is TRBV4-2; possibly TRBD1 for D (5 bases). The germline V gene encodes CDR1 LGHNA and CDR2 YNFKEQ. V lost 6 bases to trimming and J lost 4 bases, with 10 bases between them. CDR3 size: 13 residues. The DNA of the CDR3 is TGTGCCAGCAGTCCCGGGGGGAATCAGCCCCAGCATTTT. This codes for CASSPGGNQPQHF.

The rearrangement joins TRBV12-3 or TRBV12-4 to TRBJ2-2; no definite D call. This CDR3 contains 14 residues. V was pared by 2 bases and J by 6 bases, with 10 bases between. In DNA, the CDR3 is TGTGCCAGCAGTTTACCCGACCCCTCCGGGGAGCTGTTTTTT. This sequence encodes CASSLPDPSGELFF.

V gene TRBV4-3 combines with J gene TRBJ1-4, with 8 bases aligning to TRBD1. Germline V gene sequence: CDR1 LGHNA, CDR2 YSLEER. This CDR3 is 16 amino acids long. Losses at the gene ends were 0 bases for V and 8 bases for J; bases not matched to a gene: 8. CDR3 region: CASSQDRQGADEKLFF. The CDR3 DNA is TGCGCCAGCAGCCAAGATCGGCAGGGGGCAGACGAAAAACTGTTTTTT.

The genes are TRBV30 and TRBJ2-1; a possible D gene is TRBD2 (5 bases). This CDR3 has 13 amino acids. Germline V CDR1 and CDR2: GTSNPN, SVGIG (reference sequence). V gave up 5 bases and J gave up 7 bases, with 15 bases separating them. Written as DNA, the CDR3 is TGTGCCTGGGATGTAGCAGGACTTAATGAGCAGTTCTTC. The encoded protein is CAWDVAGLNEQFF.

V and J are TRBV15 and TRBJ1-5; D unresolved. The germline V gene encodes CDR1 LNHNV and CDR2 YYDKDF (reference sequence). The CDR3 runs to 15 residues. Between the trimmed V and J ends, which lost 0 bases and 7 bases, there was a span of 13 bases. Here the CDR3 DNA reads TGTGCCACCAGCAGAGAGGATGGTAGCTGGCAGCCCCAGCATTTT. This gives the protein CATSREDGSWQPQHF.

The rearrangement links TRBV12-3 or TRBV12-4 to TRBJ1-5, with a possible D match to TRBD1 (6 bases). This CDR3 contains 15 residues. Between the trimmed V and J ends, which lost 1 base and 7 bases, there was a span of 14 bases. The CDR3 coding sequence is TGTGCCAGCAGTTTAGAGGGGGAGACCGTACAGCCCCAGCATTTT. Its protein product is CASSLEGETVQPQHF.

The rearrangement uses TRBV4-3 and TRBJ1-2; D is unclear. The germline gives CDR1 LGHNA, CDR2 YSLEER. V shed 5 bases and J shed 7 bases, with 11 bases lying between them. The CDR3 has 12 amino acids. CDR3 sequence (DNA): TGCGCCAGCAGCTCAAGAATGAGTGGCTACACCTTC. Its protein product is CASSSRMSGYTF.

The CDR3 loop is CASSHYRTGNNEQFF. The DNA for the CDR3 is TGTGCCAGCAGCCATTACCGGACAGGGAACAATGAGCAGTTCTTC. This chain joins TRBV7-2 and TRBJ2-1; 8 bases match TRBD1. The CDR3 length is 15 residues. The germline V gene encodes CDR1 SGHTA and CDR2 FQGNSA. The V gene end was trimmed by 5 bases and the J gene end by 5 bases; junction bases not matched to a gene: 8. The entire variable domain, with the rest obtained from reference TRBV7-2 and TRBJ2-1, is as follows: GAGVSQSPSNKVTEKGKDVELRCDPISGHTALYWYRQSLGQGLEFLIYFQGNSAPDKSGLPSDRFSAERTGGSVSTLTIQRTQQEDSAVYLCASSHYRTGNNEQFFGPGTRLTVL.

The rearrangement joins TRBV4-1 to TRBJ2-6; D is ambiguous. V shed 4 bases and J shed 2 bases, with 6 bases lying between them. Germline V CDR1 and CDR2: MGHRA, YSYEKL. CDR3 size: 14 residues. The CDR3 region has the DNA TGCGCCAGCAGCCCGGTGACTGGGGCCAACGTCCTGACTTTC. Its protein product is CASSPVTGANVLTF.

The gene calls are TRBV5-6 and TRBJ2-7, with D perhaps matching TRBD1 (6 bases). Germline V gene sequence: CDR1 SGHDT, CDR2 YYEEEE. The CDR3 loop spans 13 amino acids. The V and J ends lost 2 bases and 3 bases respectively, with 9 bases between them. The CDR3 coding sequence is TGTGCCAGCAGCTTACAGGGCAGCTACGAGCAGTACTTC. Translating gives CASSLQGSYEQYF.

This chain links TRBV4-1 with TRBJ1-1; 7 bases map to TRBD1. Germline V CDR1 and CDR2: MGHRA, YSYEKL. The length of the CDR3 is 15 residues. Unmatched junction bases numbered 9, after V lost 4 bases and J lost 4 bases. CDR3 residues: CASSRLDRVPTEAFF. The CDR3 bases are TGCGCCAGCAGCCGCCTTGACAGGGTTCCCACTGAAGCTTTCTTT.

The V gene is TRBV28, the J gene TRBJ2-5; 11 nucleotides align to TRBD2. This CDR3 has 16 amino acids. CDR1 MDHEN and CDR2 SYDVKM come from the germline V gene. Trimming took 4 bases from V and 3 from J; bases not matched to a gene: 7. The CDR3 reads CASSSIAGGREETQYF. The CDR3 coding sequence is TGTGCCAGCAGTTCCATAGCGGGGGGGAGGGAAGAGACCCAGTACTTC.

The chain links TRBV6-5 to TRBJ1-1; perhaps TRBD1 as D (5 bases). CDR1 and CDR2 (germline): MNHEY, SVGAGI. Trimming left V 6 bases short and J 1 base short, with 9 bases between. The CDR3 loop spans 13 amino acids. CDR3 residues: CASRPQGNTEAFF. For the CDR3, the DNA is TGTGCCAGCAGGCCCCAGGGGAACACTGAAGCTTTCTTT.

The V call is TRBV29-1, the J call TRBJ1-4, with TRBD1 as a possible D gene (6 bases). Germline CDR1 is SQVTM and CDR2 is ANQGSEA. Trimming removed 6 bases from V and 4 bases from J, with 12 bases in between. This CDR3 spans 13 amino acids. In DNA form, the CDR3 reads TGCAGCGTCCAGGACAGAAGTAATGAAAAACTGTTTTTT. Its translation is CSVQDRSNEKLFF.

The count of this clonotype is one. CDR3 DNA sequence: TGCAGTGCTAGAGTCCTAGCGGGGTTCCAAGAGACCCAGTACTTC. Encoded protein: CSARVLAGFQETQYF. V is TRBV20-1 and J is TRBJ2-5, with 9 bases identical to TRBD2. V lost 1 base to trimming and J lost 1 base; unmatched junction nucleotides: 4. This CDR3 has 15 amino acids. Germline assignment: CDR1 DFQATT and CDR2 SNEGSKA (reference sequence).

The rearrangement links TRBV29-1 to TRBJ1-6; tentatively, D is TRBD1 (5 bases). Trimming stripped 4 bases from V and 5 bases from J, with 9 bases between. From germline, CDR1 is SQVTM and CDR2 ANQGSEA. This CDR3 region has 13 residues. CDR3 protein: CSVGMGDNSPLHF. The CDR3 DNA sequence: TGCAGCGTTGGGATGGGGGATAATTCACCCCTCCACTTT.

The CDR3 protein is CASSPRSSGEGETQYF. The CDR3 DNA follows: TGTGCCAGCAGCCCGCGGTCATCGGGGGAGGGGGAGACCCAGTACTTC. The chain uses TRBV5-4 and TRBJ2-5, with 7 bases aligning to TRBD2. The CDR3 consists of 16 residues. From germline, CDR1 is SGHNT and CDR2 YYREEE (reference sequence). The V gene end was trimmed by 4 bases and the J gene end by 5 bases; junction bases not matched to a gene: 14. Together with reference TRBV5-4 and TRBJ2-5, the CDR3 gives the full variable domain: ETGVTQSPTHLIKTRGQQVTLRCSSQSGHNTVSWYQQALGQGPQFIFQYYREEENGRGNFPPRFSGLQFPNYSSELNVNALELDDSALYLCASSPRSSGEGETQYFGPGTRLLVL.

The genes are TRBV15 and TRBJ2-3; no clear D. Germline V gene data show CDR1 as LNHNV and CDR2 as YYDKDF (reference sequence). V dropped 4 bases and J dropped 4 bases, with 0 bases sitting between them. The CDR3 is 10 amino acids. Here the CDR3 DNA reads TGTGCCACCAGCACAGATACGCAGTATTTT. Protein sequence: CATSTDTQYF.

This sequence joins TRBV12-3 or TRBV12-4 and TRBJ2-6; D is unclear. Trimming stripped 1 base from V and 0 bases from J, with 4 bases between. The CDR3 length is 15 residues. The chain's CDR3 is CASSLGVSGANVLTF. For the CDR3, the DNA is TGTGCCAGCAGTTTAGGAGTCTCTGGGGCCAACGTCCTGACTTTC.

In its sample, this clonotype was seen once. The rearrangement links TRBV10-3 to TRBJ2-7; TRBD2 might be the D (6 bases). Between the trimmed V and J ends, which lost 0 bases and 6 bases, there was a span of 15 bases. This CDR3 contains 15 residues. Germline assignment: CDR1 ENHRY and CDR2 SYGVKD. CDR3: CAISESRLVPLEQYF. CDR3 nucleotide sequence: TGTGCCATCAGTGAGTCCAGACTAGTTCCCCTCGAGCAGTACTTC.

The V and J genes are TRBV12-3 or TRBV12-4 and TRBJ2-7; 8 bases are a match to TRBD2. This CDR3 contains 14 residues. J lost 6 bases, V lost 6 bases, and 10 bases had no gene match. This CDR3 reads CASRSGGGPGEQYF. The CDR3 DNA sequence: TGTGCCAGCAGGTCCGGCGGGGGGCCCGGCGAGCAGTACTTC.

The CDR3 DNA sequence: TGCGCCAGCAGCCAAGATCTGGGCGGAAGCTACGAGCAGTACTTC. Translation: CASSQDLGGSYEQYF. The chain links TRBV4-3 to TRBJ2-7; D not certain. CDR1 and CDR2 (germline): LGHNA, YSLEER. This CDR3 spans 15 amino acids. Trimming pared 0 bases from V and 3 bases from J, leaving 12 bases between.

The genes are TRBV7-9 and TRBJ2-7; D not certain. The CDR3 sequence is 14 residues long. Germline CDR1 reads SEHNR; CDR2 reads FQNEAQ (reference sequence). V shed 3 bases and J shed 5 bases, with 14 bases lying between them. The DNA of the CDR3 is TGTGCCAGCAGCTTGCCCCTTAAGGCCCACGAGCAGTACTTC. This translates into CASSLPLKAHEQYF.

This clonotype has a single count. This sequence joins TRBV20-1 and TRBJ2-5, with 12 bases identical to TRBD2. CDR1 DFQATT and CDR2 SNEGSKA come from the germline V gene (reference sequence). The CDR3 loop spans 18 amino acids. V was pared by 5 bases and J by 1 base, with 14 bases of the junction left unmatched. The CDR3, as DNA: TGCAGTGCTTGGACTAGCGGGGACCATCTGGGTGGCCAAGAGACCCAGTACTTC. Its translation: CSAWTSGDHLGGQETQYF.